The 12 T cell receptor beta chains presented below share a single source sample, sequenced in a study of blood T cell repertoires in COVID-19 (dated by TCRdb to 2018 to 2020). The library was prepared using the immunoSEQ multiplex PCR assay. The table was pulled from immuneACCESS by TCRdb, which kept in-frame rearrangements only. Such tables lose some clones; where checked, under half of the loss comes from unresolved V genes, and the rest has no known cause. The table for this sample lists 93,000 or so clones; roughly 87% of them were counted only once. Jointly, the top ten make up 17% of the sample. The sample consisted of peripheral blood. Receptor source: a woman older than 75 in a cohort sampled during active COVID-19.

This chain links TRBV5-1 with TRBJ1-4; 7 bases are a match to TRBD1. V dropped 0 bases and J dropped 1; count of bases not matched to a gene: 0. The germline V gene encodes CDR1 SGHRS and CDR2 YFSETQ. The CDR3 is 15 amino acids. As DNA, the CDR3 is TGCGCCAGCAGCTTGGACAGGGGAACTAATGAAAAACTGTTTTTT. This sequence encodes CASSLDRGTNEKLFF.

CDR3 loop: CASSEGRVDSGNTIYF. The CDR3 DNA follows: TGTGCCAGCAGTGAGGGCAGGGTTGACTCTGGAAACACCATATATTTT. The chain uses TRBV2 and TRBJ1-3; D is possibly TRBD1 (5 bases). V was shortened by 3 bases and J by 0 bases, with 12 bases between the two germline ends. Looked up from germline, CDR1 is SNHLY and CDR2 is FYNNEI. This CDR3 region has 16 residues.

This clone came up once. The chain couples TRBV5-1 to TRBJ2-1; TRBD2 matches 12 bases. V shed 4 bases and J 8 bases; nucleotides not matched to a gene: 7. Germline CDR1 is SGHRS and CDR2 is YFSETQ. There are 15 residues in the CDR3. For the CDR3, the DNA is TGCGCCAGCAGCCTCTCTAGCGGGGGGGCGTATGAGCAGTTCTTC. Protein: CASSLSSGGAYEQFF.

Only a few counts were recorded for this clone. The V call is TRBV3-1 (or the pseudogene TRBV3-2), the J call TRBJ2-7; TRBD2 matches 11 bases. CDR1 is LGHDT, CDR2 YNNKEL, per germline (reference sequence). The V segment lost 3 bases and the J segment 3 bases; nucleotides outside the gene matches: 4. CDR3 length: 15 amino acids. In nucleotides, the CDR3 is TGTGCCAGCAGCCAGACTAGCGGGGCCCTCTACGAGCAGTACTTC. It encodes CASSQTSGALYEQYF.

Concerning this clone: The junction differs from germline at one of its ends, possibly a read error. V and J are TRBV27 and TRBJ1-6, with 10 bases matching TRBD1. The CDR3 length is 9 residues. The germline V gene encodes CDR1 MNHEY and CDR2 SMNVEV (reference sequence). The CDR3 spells CASIGTGAF. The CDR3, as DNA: TGTGCCAGCATAGGGACAGGGGCCTTT.

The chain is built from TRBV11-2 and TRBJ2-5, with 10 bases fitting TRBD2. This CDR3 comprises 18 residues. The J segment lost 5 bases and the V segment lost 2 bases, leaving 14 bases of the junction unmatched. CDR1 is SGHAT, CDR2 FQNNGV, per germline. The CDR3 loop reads CASSLKGWTSGFGETQYF. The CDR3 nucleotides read TGTGCCAGCAGCTTAAAGGGTTGGACTAGCGGTTTCGGTGAGACCCAGTACTTC.

CDR3 region: CASSPLRARVANTEAFF. As DNA, the CDR3 is TGTGCCAGCAGCCCACTCCGGGCCAGGGTTGCGAACACTGAAGCTTTCTTT. The chain uses TRBV21-1 and TRBJ1-1; the D call TRBD1 from the table was never checked on the DNA. TRBV21-1 is listed as a pseudogene. This CDR3 has 17 residues.

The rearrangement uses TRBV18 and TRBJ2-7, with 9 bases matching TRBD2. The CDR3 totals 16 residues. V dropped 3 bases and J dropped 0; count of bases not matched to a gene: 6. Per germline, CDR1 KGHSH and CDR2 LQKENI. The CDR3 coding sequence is TGTGCCAGCTCACCCCCGCGGGGGGGGATCTCCTACGAGCAGTACTTC. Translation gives CASSPPRGGISYEQYF.

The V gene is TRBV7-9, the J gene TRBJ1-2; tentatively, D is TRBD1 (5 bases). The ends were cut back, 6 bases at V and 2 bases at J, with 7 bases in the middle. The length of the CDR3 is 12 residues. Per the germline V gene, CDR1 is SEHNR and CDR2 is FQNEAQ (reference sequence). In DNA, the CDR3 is TGTGCCAGCAGGGGGCCCAACTATGGCTACACCTTC. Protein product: CASRGPNYGYTF. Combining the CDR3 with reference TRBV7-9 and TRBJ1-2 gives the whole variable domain DTGVSQNPRHKITKRGQNVTFRCDPISEHNRLYWYRQTLGQGPEFLTYFQNEAQLEKSRLLSDRFSAERPKGSFSTLEIQRTEQGDSAMYLCASRGPNYGYTFGSGTRLTVV.

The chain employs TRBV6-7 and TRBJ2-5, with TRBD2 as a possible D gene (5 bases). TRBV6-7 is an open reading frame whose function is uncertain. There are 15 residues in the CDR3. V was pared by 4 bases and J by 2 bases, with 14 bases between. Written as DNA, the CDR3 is TGTGCCAGCAGTTCCCCCCCGAGGGAGCAAGAGACCCAGTACTTC. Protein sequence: CASSSPPREQETQYF.

The DNA for the CDR3 is TGTGCCAGCACGGAGGGTGCATTGAACACTGAAGCTTTCTTT. It encodes CASTEGALNTEAFF. The J gene is TRBJ1-1, the V gene TRBV6-5; no firm D call. Trimming took 7 bases from V and 0 from J, leaving 12 bases between them. This CDR3 region has 14 residues. Germline V gene lookup returns CDR1 MNHEY and CDR2 SVGAGI.

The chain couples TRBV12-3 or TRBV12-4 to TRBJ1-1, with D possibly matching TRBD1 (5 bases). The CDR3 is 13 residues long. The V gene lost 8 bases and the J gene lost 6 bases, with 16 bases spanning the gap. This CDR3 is CASVPIAGAEAFF. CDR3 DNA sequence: TGTGCCAGCGTTCCTATTGCGGGGGCTGAAGCTTTCTTT.